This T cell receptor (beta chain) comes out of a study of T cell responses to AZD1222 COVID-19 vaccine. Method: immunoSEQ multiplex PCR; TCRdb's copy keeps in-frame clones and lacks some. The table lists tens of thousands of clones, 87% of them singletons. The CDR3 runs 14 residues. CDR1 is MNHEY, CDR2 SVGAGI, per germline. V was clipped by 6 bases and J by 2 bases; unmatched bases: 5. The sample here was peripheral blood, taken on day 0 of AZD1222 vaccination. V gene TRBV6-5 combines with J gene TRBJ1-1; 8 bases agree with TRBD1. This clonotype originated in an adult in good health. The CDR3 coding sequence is TGTGCCAGCAGGATGGGACAGGTTAACACTGAAGCTTTCTTT. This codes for CASRMGQVNTEAFF.